This T cell receptor (beta chain) is from a study of T cell repertoires in cytomegalovirus infection. Study overall: Public signatures in TCR beta pointed to CMV infection and matching HLA type.

Study-level findings and limits: HLA-C-restricted CMV-specific TCR beta clonotypes were dominant in the ex vivo response. Based on cumulative public TCR beta family frequency, carriers of CMV plus the relevant HLA were identified.

About this clonotype itself: The antigen remains undetermined.

The CDR3 has 13 amino acids. Germline V gives CDR1 SGDLS, CDR2 YYNGEE. Trimming cost V 1 base and J 4 bases, with 8 bases left between them. Using its own MiXCR run on the reads, TCRdb lists one record per CDR3 protein. The data show 97,000 or so distinct CDR3 sequences, approximately 15% seen once. The receptor's source is a human donor in good health (CMV status not recorded). Some clones in this sample may be carry-over from other donors' samples. Sequencing was done on a sample of PBMCs. The chain couples TRBV9 to TRBJ1-2; D gene ambiguous. The CDR3 DNA reads as TGTGCCAGCAGCGTATTGGCAGGCTATGGCTACACCTTC. As protein: CASSVLAGYGYTF. Supplemented by reference TRBV9 and TRBJ1-2, the full variable domain reads DSGVTQTPKHLITATGQRVTLRCSPRSGDLSVYWYQQSLDQGLQFLIQYYNGEERAKGNILERFSAQQFPDLHSELNLSSLELGDSALYFCASSVLAGYGYTFGSGTRLTVV.